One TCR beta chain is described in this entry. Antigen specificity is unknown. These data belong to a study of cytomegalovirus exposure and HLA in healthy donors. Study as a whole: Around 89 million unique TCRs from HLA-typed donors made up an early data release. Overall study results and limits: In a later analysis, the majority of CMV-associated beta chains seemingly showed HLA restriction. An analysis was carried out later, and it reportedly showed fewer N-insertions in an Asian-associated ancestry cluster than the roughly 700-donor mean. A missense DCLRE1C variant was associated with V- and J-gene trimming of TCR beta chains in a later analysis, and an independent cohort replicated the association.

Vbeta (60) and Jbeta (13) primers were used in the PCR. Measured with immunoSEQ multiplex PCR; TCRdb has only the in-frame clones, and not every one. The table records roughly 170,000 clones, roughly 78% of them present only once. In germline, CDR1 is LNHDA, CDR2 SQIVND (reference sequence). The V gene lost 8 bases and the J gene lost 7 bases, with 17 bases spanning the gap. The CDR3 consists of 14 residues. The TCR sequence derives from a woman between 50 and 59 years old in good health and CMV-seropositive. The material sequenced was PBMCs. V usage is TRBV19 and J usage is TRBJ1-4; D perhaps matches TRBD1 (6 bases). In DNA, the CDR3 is TGTGCCAGTTCTGGGAACAGGGCGGTTGAAAAACTGTTTTTT. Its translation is CASSGNRAVEKLFF.